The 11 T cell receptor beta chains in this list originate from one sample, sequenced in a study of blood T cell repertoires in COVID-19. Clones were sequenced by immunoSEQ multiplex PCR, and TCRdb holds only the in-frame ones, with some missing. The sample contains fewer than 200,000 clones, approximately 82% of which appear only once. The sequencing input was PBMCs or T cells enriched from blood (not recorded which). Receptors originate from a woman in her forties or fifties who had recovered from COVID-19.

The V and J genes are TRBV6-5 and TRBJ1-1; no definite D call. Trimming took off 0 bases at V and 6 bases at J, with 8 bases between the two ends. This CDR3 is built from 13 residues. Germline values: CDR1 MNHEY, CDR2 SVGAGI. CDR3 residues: CASSYSRGSEAFF. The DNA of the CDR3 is TGTGCCAGCAGTTACTCGCGAGGATCTGAAGCTTTCTTT.

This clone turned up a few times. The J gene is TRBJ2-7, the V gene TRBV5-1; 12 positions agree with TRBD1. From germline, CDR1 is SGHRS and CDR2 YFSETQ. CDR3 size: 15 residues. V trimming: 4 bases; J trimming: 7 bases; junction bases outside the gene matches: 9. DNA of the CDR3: TGCGCCAGCAGCGGAGGGACAGGGGGCTGGGAAGAGCAGTACTTC. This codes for CASSGGTGGWEEQYF.

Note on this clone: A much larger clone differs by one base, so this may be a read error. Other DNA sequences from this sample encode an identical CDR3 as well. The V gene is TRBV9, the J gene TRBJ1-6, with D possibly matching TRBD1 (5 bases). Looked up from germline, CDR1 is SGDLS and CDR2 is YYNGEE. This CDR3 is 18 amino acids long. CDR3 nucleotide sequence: TGTGCCAGCAGCGTAGGTGACTCCACAGGCTCCTATAATTCACCCCTTCACTTT. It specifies CASSVGDSTGSYNSPLHF.

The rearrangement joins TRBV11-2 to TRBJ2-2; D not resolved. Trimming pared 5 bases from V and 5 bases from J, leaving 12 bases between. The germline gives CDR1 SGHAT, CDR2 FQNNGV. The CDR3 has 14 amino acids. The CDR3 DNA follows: TGTGCCAGCAGCCCCTTTGAGGATACCGGGGAGCTGTTTTTT. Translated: CASSPFEDTGELFF.

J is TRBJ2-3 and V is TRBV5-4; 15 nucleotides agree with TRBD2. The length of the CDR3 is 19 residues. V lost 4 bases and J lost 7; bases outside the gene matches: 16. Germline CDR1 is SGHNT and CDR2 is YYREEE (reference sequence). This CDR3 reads CASSTLTGLAGGGIYTQYF. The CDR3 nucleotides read TGTGCCAGCAGCACCCTTACGGGACTAGCGGGAGGAGGTATATATACGCAGTATTTT.

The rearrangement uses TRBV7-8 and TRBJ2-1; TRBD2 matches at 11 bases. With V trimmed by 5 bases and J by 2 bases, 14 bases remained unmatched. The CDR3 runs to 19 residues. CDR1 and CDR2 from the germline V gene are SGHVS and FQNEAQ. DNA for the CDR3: TGTGCCAGCAGCGCTCCCCTGAGACTAGCGGGAAGGGCCTACAATGAGCAGTTCTTC. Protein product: CASSAPLRLAGRAYNEQFF.

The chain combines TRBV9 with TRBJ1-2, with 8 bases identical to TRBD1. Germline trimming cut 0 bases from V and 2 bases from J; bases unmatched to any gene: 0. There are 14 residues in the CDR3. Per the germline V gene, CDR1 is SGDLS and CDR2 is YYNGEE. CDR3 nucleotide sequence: TGTGCCAGCAGCGTAGGGACAGGGAACTATGGCTACACCTTC. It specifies CASSVGTGNYGYTF.

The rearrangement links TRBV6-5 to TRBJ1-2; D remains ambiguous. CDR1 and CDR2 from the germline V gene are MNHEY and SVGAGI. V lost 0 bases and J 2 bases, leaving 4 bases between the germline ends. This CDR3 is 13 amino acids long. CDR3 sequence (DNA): TGTGCCAGCAGTTACTCACGGAACTATGGCTACACCTTC. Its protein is CASSYSRNYGYTF.

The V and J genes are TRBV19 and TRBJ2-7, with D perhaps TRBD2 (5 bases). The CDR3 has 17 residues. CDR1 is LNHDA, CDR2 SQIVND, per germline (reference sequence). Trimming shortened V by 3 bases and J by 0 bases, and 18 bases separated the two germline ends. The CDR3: CASSMVGSEVFSYEQYF. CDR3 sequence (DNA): TGTGCCAGTAGTATGGTAGGTAGCGAGGTATTCTCCTACGAGCAGTACTTC.

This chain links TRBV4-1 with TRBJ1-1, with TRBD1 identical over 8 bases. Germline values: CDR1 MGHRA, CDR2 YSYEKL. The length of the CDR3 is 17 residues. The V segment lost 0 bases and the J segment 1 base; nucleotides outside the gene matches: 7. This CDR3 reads CASSQDRRTGKNTEAFF. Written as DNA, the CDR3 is TGCGCCAGCAGCCAAGATCGTCGGACAGGGAAGAACACTGAAGCTTTCTTT.

The CDR3 DNA sequence: TGTGCCAGCTCCCTAGCAACAGGGAGCCAAGGGGAAAAACTGTTTTTT. This gives the protein CASSLATGSQGEKLFF. The chain carries TRBV18 and TRBJ1-4; a possible D gene is TRBD1 (6 bases). Trimming removed 6 bases from V and 8 bases from J, with 22 bases in between. From germline, CDR1 is KGHSH and CDR2 LQKENI. The CDR3 covers 16 residues.